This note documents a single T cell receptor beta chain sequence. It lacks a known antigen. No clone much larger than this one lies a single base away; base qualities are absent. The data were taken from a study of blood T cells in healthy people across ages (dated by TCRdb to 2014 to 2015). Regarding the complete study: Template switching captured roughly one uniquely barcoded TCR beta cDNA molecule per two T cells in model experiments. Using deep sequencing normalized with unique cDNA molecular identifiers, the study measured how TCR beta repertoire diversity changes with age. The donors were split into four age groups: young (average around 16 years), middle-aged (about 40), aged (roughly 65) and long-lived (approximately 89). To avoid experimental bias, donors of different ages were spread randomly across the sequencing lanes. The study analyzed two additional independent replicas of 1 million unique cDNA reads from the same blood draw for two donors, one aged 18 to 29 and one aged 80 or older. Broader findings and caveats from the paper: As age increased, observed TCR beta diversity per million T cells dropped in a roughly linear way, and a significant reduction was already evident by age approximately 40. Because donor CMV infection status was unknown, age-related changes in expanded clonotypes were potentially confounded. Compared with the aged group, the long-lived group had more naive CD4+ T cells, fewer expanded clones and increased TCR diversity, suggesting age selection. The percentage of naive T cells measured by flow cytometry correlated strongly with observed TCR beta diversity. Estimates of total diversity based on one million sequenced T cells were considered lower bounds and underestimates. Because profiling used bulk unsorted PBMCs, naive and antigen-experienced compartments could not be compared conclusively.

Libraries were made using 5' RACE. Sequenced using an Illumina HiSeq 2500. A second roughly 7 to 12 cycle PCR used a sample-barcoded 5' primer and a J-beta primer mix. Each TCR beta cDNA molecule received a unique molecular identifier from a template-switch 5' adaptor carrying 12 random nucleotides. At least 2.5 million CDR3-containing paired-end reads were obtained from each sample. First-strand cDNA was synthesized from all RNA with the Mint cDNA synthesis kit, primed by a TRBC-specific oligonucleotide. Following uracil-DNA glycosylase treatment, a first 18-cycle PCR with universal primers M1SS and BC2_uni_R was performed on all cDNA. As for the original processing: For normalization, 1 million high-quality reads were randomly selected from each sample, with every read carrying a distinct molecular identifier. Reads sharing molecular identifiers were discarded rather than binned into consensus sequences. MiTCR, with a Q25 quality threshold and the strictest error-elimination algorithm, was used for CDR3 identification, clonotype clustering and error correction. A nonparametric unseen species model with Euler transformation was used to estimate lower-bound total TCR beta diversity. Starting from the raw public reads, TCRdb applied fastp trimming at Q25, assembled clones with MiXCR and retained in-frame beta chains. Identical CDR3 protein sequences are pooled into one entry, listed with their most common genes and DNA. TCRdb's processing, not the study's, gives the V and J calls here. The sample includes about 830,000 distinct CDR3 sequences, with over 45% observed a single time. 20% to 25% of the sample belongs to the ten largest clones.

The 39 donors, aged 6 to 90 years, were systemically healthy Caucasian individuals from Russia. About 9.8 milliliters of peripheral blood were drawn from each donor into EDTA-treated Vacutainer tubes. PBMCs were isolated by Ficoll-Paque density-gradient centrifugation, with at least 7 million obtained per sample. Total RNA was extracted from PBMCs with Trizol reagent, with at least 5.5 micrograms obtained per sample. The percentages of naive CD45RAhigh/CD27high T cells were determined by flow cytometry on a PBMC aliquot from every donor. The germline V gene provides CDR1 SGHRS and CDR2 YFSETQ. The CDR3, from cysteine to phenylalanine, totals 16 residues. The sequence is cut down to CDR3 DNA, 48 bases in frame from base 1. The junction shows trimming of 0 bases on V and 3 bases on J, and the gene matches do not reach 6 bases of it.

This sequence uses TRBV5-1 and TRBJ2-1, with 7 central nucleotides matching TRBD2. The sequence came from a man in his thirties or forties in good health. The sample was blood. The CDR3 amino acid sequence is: CASSLASSGNYNEQFF. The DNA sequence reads TGCGCCAGCAGCTTGGCCTCTAGCGGAAACTACAATGAGCAGTTCTTC.